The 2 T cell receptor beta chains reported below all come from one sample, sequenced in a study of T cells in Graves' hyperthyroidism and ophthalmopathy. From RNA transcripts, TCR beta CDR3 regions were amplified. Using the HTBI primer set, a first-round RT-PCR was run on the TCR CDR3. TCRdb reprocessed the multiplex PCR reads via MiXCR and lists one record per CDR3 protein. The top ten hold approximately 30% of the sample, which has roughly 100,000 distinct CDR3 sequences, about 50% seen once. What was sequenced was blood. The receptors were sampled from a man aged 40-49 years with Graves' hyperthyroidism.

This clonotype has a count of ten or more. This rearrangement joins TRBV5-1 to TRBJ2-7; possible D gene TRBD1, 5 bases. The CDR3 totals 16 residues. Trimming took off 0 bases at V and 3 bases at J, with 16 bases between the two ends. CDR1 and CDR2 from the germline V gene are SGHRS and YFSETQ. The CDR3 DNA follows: TGCGCCAGCAGCTTGGGAACGGGCAGGGTCAACTACGAGCAGTACTTC. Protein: CASSLGTGRVNYEQYF. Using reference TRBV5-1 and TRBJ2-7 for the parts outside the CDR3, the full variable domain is KAGVTQTPRYLIKTRGQQVTLSCSPISGHRSVSWYQQTPGQGLQFLFEYFSETQRNKGNFPGRFSGRQFSNSRSEMNVSTLELGDSALYLCASSLGTGRVNYEQYFGPGTRLTVT.

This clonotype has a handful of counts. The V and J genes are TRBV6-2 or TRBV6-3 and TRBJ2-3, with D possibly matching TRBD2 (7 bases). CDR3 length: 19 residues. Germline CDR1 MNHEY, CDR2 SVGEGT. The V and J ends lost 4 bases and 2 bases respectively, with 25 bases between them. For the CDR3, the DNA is TGTGCCAGCAGTTTCGACTCCTACAAAACAGGGAGGGACACAGATACGCAGTATTTT. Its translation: CASSFDSYKTGRDTDTQYF.